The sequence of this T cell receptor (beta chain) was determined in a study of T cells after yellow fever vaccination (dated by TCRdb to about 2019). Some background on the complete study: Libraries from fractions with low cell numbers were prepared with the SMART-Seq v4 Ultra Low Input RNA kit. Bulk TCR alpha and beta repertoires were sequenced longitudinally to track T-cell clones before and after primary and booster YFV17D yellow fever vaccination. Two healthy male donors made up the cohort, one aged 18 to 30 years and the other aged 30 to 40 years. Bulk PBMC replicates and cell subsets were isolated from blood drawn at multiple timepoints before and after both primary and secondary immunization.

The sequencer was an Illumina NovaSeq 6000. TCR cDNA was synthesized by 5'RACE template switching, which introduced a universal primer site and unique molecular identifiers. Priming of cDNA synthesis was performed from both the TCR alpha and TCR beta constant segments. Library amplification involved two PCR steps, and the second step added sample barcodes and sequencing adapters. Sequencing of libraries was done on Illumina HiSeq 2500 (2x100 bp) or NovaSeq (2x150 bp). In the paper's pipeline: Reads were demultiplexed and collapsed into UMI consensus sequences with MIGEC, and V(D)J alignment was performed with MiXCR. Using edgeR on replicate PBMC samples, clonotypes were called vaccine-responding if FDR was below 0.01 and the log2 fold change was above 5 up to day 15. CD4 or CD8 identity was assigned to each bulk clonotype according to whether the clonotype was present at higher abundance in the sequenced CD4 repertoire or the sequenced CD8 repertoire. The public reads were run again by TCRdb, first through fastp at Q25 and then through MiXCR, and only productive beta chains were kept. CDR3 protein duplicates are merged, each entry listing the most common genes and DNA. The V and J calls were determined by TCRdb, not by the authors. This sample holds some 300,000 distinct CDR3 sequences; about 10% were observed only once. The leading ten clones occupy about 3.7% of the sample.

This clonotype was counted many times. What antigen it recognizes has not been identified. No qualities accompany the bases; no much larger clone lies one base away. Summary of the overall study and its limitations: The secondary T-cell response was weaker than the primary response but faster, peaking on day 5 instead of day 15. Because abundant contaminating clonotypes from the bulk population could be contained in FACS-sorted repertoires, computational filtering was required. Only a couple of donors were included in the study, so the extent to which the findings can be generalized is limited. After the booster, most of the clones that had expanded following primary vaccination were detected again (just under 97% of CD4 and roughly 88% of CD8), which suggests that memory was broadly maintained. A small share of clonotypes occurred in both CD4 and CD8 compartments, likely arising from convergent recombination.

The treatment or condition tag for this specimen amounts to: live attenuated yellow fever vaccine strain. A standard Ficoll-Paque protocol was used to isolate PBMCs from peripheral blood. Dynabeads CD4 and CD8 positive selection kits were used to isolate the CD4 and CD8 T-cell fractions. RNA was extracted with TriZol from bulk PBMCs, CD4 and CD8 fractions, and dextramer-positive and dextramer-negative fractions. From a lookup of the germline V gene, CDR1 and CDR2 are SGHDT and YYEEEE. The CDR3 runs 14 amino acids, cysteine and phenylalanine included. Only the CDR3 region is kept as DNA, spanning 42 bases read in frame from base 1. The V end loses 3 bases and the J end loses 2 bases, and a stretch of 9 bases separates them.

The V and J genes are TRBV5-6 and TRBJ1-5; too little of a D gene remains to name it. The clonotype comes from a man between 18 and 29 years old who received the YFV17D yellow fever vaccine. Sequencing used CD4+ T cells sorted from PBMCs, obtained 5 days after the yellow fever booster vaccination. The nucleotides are TGTGCCAGCAGCTCGAGACGGCGCAATCAGCCCCAGCATTTT. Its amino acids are CASSSRRRNQPQHF.